The present TCR beta chain was sequenced within a study of shared clonotypes between healthy human individuals. J gave up 0 bases and V 4 bases, and 6 bases lay outside the gene matches. Germline V CDR1 and CDR2: SGHRS, YFSETQ. This CDR3 is 15 amino acids long. General study points: As a rule, naive subsets had a larger estimated richness than memory subsets. Few donors limited the genetic and exposure-history diversity represented.

A deep-level run was used for the assay. Measured with immunoSEQ multiplex PCR; TCRdb has only the in-frame clones, and not every one. The profile covers some 1 million clones, with around four fifths appearing a single time and approximately 1.3% taken by the ten largest. On this clone itself: Its antigen is still unknown.

This rearrangement joins TRBV5-1 to TRBJ1-1; 7 positions agree with TRBD1. The sequencing sample was made of memory CD4+ T cells sorted from blood. Subset of the sample: CD45RA-negative fraction. The origin of this receptor is a man younger than 35 in good health. CDR3 bases: TGCGCCAGCAGCGGGGGACAGATCATGAACACTGAAGCTTTCTTT. Encoded protein: CASSGGQIMNTEAFF.